The entry that follows covers one TCR beta chain sequence. What it recognizes is unknown. The protocol was immunoSEQ multiplex PCR, while the TCRdb copy is restricted to in-frame clones and leaves out a portion. This table holds fewer than 85,000 clones, around 94% found once. These data are taken from a study of cytomegalovirus exposure and HLA in healthy donors. Study-wide results and limits: For most TCR sequences rarity was the rule, although some public TCRs occurred in many donors.

CDR3 length: 14 residues. With 4 bases clipped from V and 7 bases from J, the junction kept 6 bases outside the gene matches. Germline V lookup: CDR1 SGHVS, CDR2 FQNEAQ. Sequenced sample: PBMCs. The TCR sequence derives from a woman younger than 35 in good health and CMV-seronegative. J is TRBJ2-1 and V is TRBV7-8; 8 positions match TRBD1. CDR3: CASSSRQGRNEQFF. In nucleotides, the CDR3 is TGTGCCAGCAGCTCTCGACAGGGGAGAAATGAGCAGTTCTTC.